One T cell receptor (beta chain) is described in this entry. Antigen specificity is unknown. PCR primers comprised 60 Vbeta and 13 Jbeta primers. Clones were read by immunoSEQ multiplex PCR, and TCRdb kept only the in-frame ones, dropping some. Altogether around 120,000 clones are present, about three quarters being singletons, with the ten largest covering around 1.9%. These data come from a study of cytomegalovirus exposure and HLA in healthy donors. Overall study: There were 117 million unique TCR beta sequences, drawn from approximately 190 million T cells, in an earlier analysis. Findings of the study overall: Most of the CMV-associated TCR beta chains (in a later analysis) appeared to be HLA-restricted. As was reported, the HLA-A and HLA-B alleles of most subjects were accurately predicted from TCR beta sequences.

Looked up from germline, CDR1 is GTSNPN and CDR2 is SVGIG (reference sequence). V lost 5 bases, J lost 5 bases, and 1 base stayed unmatched. The CDR3 runs to 11 residues. This chain uses TRBV30 with TRBJ2-3; TRBD2 agrees at 7 bases. The sequence was obtained from a middle-aged woman in good health and CMV-seronegative. The sequenced material came from PBMCs. Here the CDR3 reads CAWEREDTQYF. The CDR3 DNA reads TGTGCCTGGGAGCGGGAAGATACGCAGTATTTT.